These 15 T cell receptor beta chains originate from one sample sequenced in a study of T cells in Graves' hyperthyroidism and ophthalmopathy (dated by TCRdb to between 2017 and 2020). The library was prepared using multiplex PCR. The instrument was an Illumina HiSeq 2000. The TCR beta CDR3 regions were amplified from RNA transcripts. The TCR CDR3 was subjected to a first round of RT-PCR using the HTBI primer set and the Qiagen OneStep RT-PCR kit. TCRdb's own reprocessing of the public reads used fastp at Q25 and MiXCR and kept productive beta chains. Rows matching on CDR3 protein sequence are summarized as one entry with the most common DNA and genes. Present in this sample are fewer than 350,000 distinct CDR3 sequences, roughly 18% of which were seen just once. The top ten clones comprise 49% of the sample. What was sequenced was blood. The source is a woman between 50 and 59 years old with Graves' hyperthyroidism.

The J gene is TRBJ2-1, the V gene TRBV24-1; no clear D. This CDR3 region has 12 residues. With 6 bases removed from V and 3 bases from J, the gap between germline ends came to 5 bases. Germline V gene sequence: CDR1 KGHDR, CDR2 SFDVKD. The DNA of the CDR3 is TGTGCCACCAGTCAAGGCTACAATGAGCAGTTCTTC. Translating it yields CATSQGYNEQFF.

This clonotype has only a few counts. The chain couples TRBV11-2 to TRBJ1-4; D possibly corresponds to TRBD1 (5 bases). The germline CDR1 and CDR2 sequences are SGHAT and FQNNGV. V lost 0 bases, J lost 8 bases, and 13 bases lay in between. The CDR3 runs to 15 residues. In DNA, the CDR3 is TGTGCCAGCAGCTTAGATGTGGACACGGAAGAAAAACTGTTTTTT. Amino acids: CASSLDVDTEEKLFF.

In this sample, this clonotype turned up many times. The chain uses TRBV27 and TRBJ2-7; 9 bases are a match to TRBD1. Germline V gives CDR1 MNHEY, CDR2 SMNVEV (reference sequence). This CDR3 region has 14 residues. With 6 bases clipped from V and 1 base from J, the junction kept 4 bases outside the gene matches. CDR3 protein: CASRGQGISYEQYF. The DNA of the CDR3 is TGTGCCAGCAGAGGACAGGGGATTTCCTACGAGCAGTACTTC.

This clonotype was counted many times. The chain carries TRBV11-2 and TRBJ2-1, with TRBD2 identical over 11 bases. Trimming at V came to 2 bases and at J to 6 bases, leaving 3 bases not matched to a gene. The germline V gene has CDR1 SGHAT and CDR2 FQNNGV. This CDR3 comprises 15 residues. This CDR3 reads CASSLRLAGLNEQFF. CDR3 nucleotides: TGTGCCAGCAGCTTACGACTAGCGGGGCTCAATGAGCAGTTCTTC. Based on the CDR3 plus reference TRBV11-2 and TRBJ2-1, the full variable domain is EAGVAQSPRYKIIEKRQSVAFWCNPISGHATLYWYQQILGQGPKLLIQFQNNGVVDDSQLPKDRFSAERLKGVDSTLKIQPAKLEDSAVYLCASSLRLAGLNEQFFGPGTRLTVL.

This clonotype was counted a few times. This chain joins TRBV12-3 or TRBV12-4 and TRBJ1-5; D call uncertain. The V end lost 3 bases, the J end lost 2 bases, and 11 bases lay between the germline ends. The CDR3 is made up of 15 amino acids. CDR3 sequence (DNA): TGTGCCAGCAGTTTTGGTTTGGATGGCAATCAGCCCCAGCATTTT. It yields the protein CASSFGLDGNQPQHF.

At least ten counts were recorded for this clonotype. The rearrangement joins TRBV7-8 to TRBJ2-3; 8 nucleotides match TRBD1. The germline V gene encodes CDR1 SGHVS and CDR2 FQNEAQ. This CDR3 is built from 15 residues. V was pared by 4 bases and J by 4 bases, with 7 bases of the junction left unmatched. The CDR3 DNA reads TGTGCCAGCAGCTACGGACAGGGCGGGTCAGATACGCAGTATTTT. The encoded protein is CASSYGQGGSDTQYF.

This clonotype was picked up many times. The rearrangement uses TRBV14 and TRBJ2-1; 9 nucleotides align to TRBD2. Germline V gene lookup returns CDR1 SGHDN and CDR2 FVKESK. There are 16 residues in the CDR3. The ends lost 5 bases at V and 4 bases at J; junction bases unmatched: 9. CDR3 sequence: CASSRIAGANYNEQFF. The DNA of the CDR3 is TGTGCCAGCAGCAGGATAGCGGGGGCAAATTACAATGAGCAGTTCTTC.

The chain couples TRBV7-3 to TRBJ1-6, with 8 positions matching TRBD1. V was pared by 1 base and J by 11 bases, with 7 bases of the junction left unmatched. The CDR3 is 15 residues long. CDR1 SGHTA and CDR2 FQGTGA come from the germline V gene. The CDR3 loop is CASSLIGQGGTPLHF. The CDR3 coding sequence is TGTGCCAGCAGCTTAATAGGACAGGGAGGAACACCCCTCCACTTT.

This clonotype occurred many times. The rearrangement links TRBV5-1 to TRBJ1-4; no firm D call. The V and J ends lost 4 bases and 7 bases respectively, with 11 bases between them. This CDR3 contains 13 residues. Germline V gene lookup returns CDR1 SGHRS and CDR2 YFSETQ. CDR3 DNA sequence: TGCGCCAGCAGCATCCAGCCCGGTGAAAAACTGTTTTTT. Residues: CASSIQPGEKLFF.

This clonotype was recorded at least ten times. This chain uses TRBV13 with TRBJ1-2, with TRBD1 matching over 8 bases. The CDR3 covers 17 residues. Germline V gives CDR1 PRHDT, CDR2 FYEKMQ (reference sequence). V was clipped by 4 bases and J by 3 bases; unmatched bases: 13. CDR3 DNA: TGTGCCAGCAGCTCCCTTTCGGGACAGGACCCCTACTATGGCTACACCTTC. Translating gives CASSSLSGQDPYYGYTF.

The CDR3 is CASSLSGWGSPDTQYF. The CDR3 DNA follows: TGTGCCAGCAGCTTATCGGGGTGGGGCTCCCCAGATACGCAGTATTTT. The chain combines TRBV7-3 with TRBJ2-3; D tentatively reads TRBD1 or TRBD2 (5 bases each). This CDR3 is built from 16 residues. Germline assignment: CDR1 SGHTA and CDR2 FQGTGA. V lost 2 bases and J lost 4, with 16 bases in between.

This sequence joins TRBV7-6 and TRBJ2-3; no clear D gene. The CDR3 loop spans 17 amino acids. V was pared by 2 bases and J by 2 bases, with 17 bases between. Germline CDR1 and CDR2: SGHVS and FNYEAQ. The CDR3, as DNA: TGTGCCAGCAGCTTAAGTCCGCTATCCTACGACACAGATACGCAGTATTTT. This sequence encodes CASSLSPLSYDTDTQYF. The entire variable domain, with the rest obtained from reference TRBV7-6 and TRBJ2-3, is as follows: GAGVSQSPRYKVTKRGQDVALRCDPISGHVSLYWYRQALGQGPEFLTYFNYEAQQDKSGLPNDRFSAERPEGSISTLTIQRTEQRDSAMYRCASSLSPLSYDTDTQYFGPGTRLTVL.

This clonotype appeared a few times. The J gene is TRBJ1-4, the V gene TRBV6-2 or TRBV6-3, with 9 bases fitting TRBD1. V shed 2 bases, J shed 8 bases, and the junction held 6 bases outside the gene matches. CDR1 is MNHEY, CDR2 SVGEGT, per germline. CDR3 length: 15 residues. The CDR3 DNA is TGTGCCAGCAGTTACGGGGGACAGGGTGGCGAAAAACTGTTTTTT. Its translation is CASSYGGQGGEKLFF.

The CDR3: CSAPTRKPGANVLTF. The CDR3 coding sequence is TGCAGTGCCCCGACGCGAAAGCCTGGGGCCAACGTCCTGACTTTC. V usage is TRBV20-1 and J usage is TRBJ2-6; D uncertain. Per germline, CDR1 DFQATT and CDR2 SNEGSKA (reference sequence). CDR3 length: 15 amino acids. Trimming cost V 6 bases and J 2 bases, with 14 bases left between them.

This clonotype was counted between two and nine times. V is TRBV4-1 and J is TRBJ1-2; D gene ambiguous. CDR3 size: 14 residues. Trimming took 5 bases from V and 6 from J, leaving 16 bases between them. CDR1 MGHRA and CDR2 YSYEKL come from the germline V gene. CDR3 DNA sequence: TGCGCCAGCAGCAAACAGACAAAACAGAATGGCTACACCTTC. Protein product: CASSKQTKQNGYTF.